These T cell receptor beta chains were read from a single sample in a study of CD8 T cells in Susac syndrome. TCRdb reanalysed the immunoSEQ multiplex PCR reads using MiXCR and keeps one entry per CDR3 protein. The table shows fewer than 65,000 distinct CDR3 sequences, with around nine tenths occurring only once. Source material: CD8+ T cells from PBMCs. All receptors derive from a human donor in good health. The CDR3 runs from the conserved cysteine through the conserved F or W. The order of the fields is CDR3 protein, CDR3 DNA, J gene, D gene, V gene, clone size. A D gene is named only where the DNA matches it firmly. Some rows mark clone size as missing; the rest say once, few, many or name a class of expanded clone.

CASSLVASGGETDTQYF	TGTGCCAGCAGCTTAGTGGCTAGCGGGGGTGAGACAGATACGCAGTATTTT	TRBJ2-3	TRBD2	TRBV7-6	.
CASSKARESHGYTF	TGTGCCAGCAGCAAAGCCAGGGAATCGCATGGCTACACCTTC	TRBJ1-2	.	TRBV21-1	.
CASSFLAGGPGGELFF	TGTGCCAGCAGCTTCCTAGCGGGGGGGCCTGGCGGGGAGCTGTTTTTT	TRBJ2-2	TRBD2	TRBV7-8	.
CASRGTSGFYNEQFF	TGTGCCAGTAGAGGAACTAGCGGGTTCTACAATGAGCAGTTCTTC	TRBJ2-1	TRBD2	TRBV19	.
CASSYSEGDRAQYF	TGTGCCAGCAGTTACTCGGAAGGCGACCGCGCTCAGTACTTC	TRBJ2-4	.	TRBV6-6	once
CASSTQGTYEQYF	TGTGCCAGTAGTACACAGGGGACCTACGAGCAGTACTTC	TRBJ2-7	TRBD1	TRBV19	.
CASSPAGGLNTGELFF	TGTGCCAGCAGCCCAGCGGGGGGTCTAAACACCGGGGAGCTGTTTTTT	TRBJ2-2	TRBD2	TRBV3-1	.
CAIGGPNEQFF	TGTGCCATCGGCGGTCCAAATGAGCAGTTCTTC	TRBJ2-1	.	TRBV10-3	.
CASSPAGGTGGLSNEKLFF	TGTGCCAGCAGCCCAGCCGGCGGGACAGGGGGCCTTTCTAATGAAAAACTGTTTTTT	TRBJ1-4	TRBD1	TRBV7-9	.
CATKRSLAGVDNEQFF	TGTGCCACCAAGAGATCACTAGCGGGGGTAGACAATGAGCAGTTCTTC	TRBJ2-1	TRBD2	TRBV6-1	.
CASSAQGVGTGELFF	TGTGCCAGCAGCGCTCAGGGGGTCGGCACCGGGGAGCTGTTTTTT	TRBJ2-2	TRBD1	TRBV13	once
CASSQSRARGLNEAFF	TGCGCCAGCAGCCAATCCCGGGCCAGGGGGCTGAATGAAGCTTTCTTT	TRBJ1-1	TRBD1	TRBV4-1	.
CASSYDRGAAYNEQFF	TGTGCCAGCAGTTACGATAGGGGGGCAGCCTACAATGAGCAGTTCTTC	TRBJ2-1	.	TRBV6-2/TRBV6-3	.
CASSGSRENTEAFF	TGTGCCAGCAGCGGAAGCAGGGAGAACACTGAAGCTTTCTTT	TRBJ1-1	.	TRBV7-9	.
CASSYPRAFNQPQHF	TGTGCCAGCAGTTACCCTAGGGCCTTCAATCAGCCCCAGCATTTT	TRBJ1-5	.	TRBV6-2/TRBV6-3	once
CASSWGQGGYEQYF	TGTGCCAGCAGTTGGGGACAGGGAGGGTACGAGCAGTACTTC	TRBJ2-7	TRBD1	TRBV12-3/TRBV12-4	.
CASSLGRGLEQYF	TGCGCCAGCAGCCTCGGACGGGGTCTGGAGCAGTACTTC	TRBJ2-7	.	TRBV4-1	once
CASSYSSGGHTYEQYF	TGTGCCAGCAGTTACTCATCCGGGGGGCATACCTACGAGCAGTACTTC	TRBJ2-7	.	TRBV6-2/TRBV6-3	once
CASTPRDSLNEQFF	TGTGCCAGCACGCCTAGGGACTCCCTCAATGAGCAGTTCTTC	TRBJ2-1	.	TRBV25-1	.
CASAWGYTDTQYF	TGTGCCAGCGCTTGGGGGTACACAGATACGCAGTATTTT	TRBJ2-3	.	TRBV11-2	.
CSVGDSYGYTF	TGCAGCGTGGGGGACAGTTACGGCTACACCTTC	TRBJ1-2	TRBD1	TRBV29-1	.
CASSYHLKAQYF	TGTGCCAGCAGTTACCATTTAAAGGCCCAGTACTTC	TRBJ2-5	.	TRBV6-6	.
CASSQPFRDYYGYTF	TGTGCCAGCAGCCAACCGTTCAGGGACTACTATGGCTACACCTTC	TRBJ1-2	.	TRBV7-9	medium-sized
CASSGSGATYNEQFF	TGTGCCAGCAGCGGAAGCGGGGCCACCTACAATGAGCAGTTCTTC	TRBJ2-1	TRBD2	TRBV9	.
CSARWGADTQYF	TGCAGTGCTAGATGGGGGGCAGATACGCAGTATTTT	TRBJ2-3	.	TRBV20-1	.
CASSLNGGSSYNEQFF	TGTGCCAGCAGCTTAAACGGGGGTAGCTCCTACAATGAGCAGTTCTTC	TRBJ2-1	.	TRBV7-3	.
CASSQDLSTFYQPQHF	TGCGCCAGCAGCCAAGATTTATCCACCTTTTATCAGCCCCAGCATTTT	TRBJ1-5	.	TRBV4-3	.
CASSRGQGEGLNNEQFF	TGCGCCAGCAGCCGGGGACAGGGGGAAGGCTTAAATAATGAGCAGTTCTTC	TRBJ2-1	TRBD1	TRBV4-3	.
CSVEGRGQGDTQYF	TGCAGCGTTGAAGGCAGGGGGCAAGGAGATACGCAGTATTTT	TRBJ2-3	TRBD1	TRBV29-1	.
CASSQGLASTDTQYF	TGTGCCAGCAGCCAAGGGCTAGCCAGCACAGATACGCAGTATTTT	TRBJ2-3	.	TRBV3-1	.
CATSLTGTYEQYF	TGTGCCACCTCGCTTACAGGAACCTACGAGCAGTACTTC	TRBJ2-7	.	TRBV25-1	.
CSVEVTEAFF	TGCAGCGTTGAGGTGACTGAAGCTTTCTTT	TRBJ1-1	.	TRBV29-1	.
CSVEDQGGRSYEQYF	TGCAGCGTTGAAGATCAAGGCGGCCGCTCCTACGAGCAGTACTTC	TRBJ2-7	.	TRBV29-1	.
CASSVNGNYEQYF	TGTGCCAGCAGCGTGAACGGAAACTACGAGCAGTACTTC	TRBJ2-7	.	TRBV9	.
CASRPAGGDEQFF	TGTGCCAGCAGGCCAGCAGGGGGGGATGAGCAGTTCTTC	TRBJ2-1	.	TRBV6-5	.
CASSLVGTDQETQYF	TGTGCCAGCAGCTTAGTCGGGACAGACCAAGAGACCCAGTACTTC	TRBJ2-5	TRBD1	TRBV11-2	.
CASSQEPSQSSYEQYF	TGCGCCAGCAGCCAAGAACCCTCACAGTCCAGTTACGAGCAGTACTTC	TRBJ2-7	.	TRBV4-1	.
CASSLSAAYSNQPQHF	TGTGCCAGCAGTTTATCGGCCGCTTATAGCAATCAGCCCCAGCATTTT	TRBJ1-5	.	TRBV27	.
CASSSGQGFYEQYF	TGTGCCAGCAGTTCAGGACAGGGCTTCTACGAGCAGTACTTC	TRBJ2-7	TRBD1	TRBV27	.
CASSVVGTGELFF	TGTGCCAGCAGCGTAGTGGGGACCGGGGAGCTGTTTTTT	TRBJ2-2	.	TRBV9	once
CASSLAGRGGSSYNEQFF	TGCGCCAGCAGCTTGGCTGGCCGTGGGGGGAGCTCCTACAATGAGCAGTTCTTC	TRBJ2-1	.	TRBV5-1	.
CASSSLYEQYF	TGTGCCAGCAGCTCCCTCTACGAGCAGTACTTC	TRBJ2-7	.	TRBV3-1	.
CASSVLYSNQPQHF	TGTGCCAGCAGCGTACTGTATAGCAATCAGCCCCAGCATTTT	TRBJ1-5	.	TRBV6-1	.
CASSSGTGEVETQYF	TGTGCCAGCAGCTCCGGGACAGGGGAGGTAGAGACCCAGTACTTC	TRBJ2-5	TRBD1	TRBV7-9	.
CASSVSRGNEKLFF	TGTGCCAGCAGCGTCTCTAGAGGGAATGAAAAACTGTTTTTT	TRBJ1-4	.	TRBV7-9	.
CAWSVGSYYEQYF	TGTGCCTGGAGTGTAGGCAGCTACTACGAGCAGTACTTC	TRBJ2-7	.	TRBV30	.
CATSDFGYEQFF	TGTGCCACCAGTGATTTTGGCTATGAGCAGTTCTTC	TRBJ2-1	.	TRBV24-1	.
CASSYGRGIDEQYF	TGTGCCAGCAGTTACGGTCGGGGAATAGACGAGCAGTACTTC	TRBJ2-7	.	TRBV6-6	once
CASSARMVNTEAFF	TGTGCCAGCAGCGCGAGAATGGTTAACACTGAAGCTTTCTTT	TRBJ1-1	.	TRBV9	.
CASSGWGTSGFQETQYF	TGTGCCAGCAGCGGCTGGGGGACTAGCGGGTTTCAAGAGACCCAGTACTTC	TRBJ2-5	TRBD2	TRBV9	.
CAISERTSESSYEQYF	TGTGCCATCAGTGAGCGGACTAGCGAAAGCTCCTACGAGCAGTACTTC	TRBJ2-7	TRBD2	TRBV10-3	.
CASSQDSNILYEQYF	TGCGCCAGCAGCCAAGATTCCAACATTCTCTACGAGCAGTACTTC	TRBJ2-7	.	TRBV4-1	.
CASSAGNQETQYF	TGTGCCAGCAGCGCAGGGAACCAAGAGACCCAGTACTTC	TRBJ2-5	.	TRBV13	.
CASSFTLAGGFYEQYF	TGTGCCAGCAGTTTCACACTAGCGGGGGGCTTCTACGAGCAGTACTTC	TRBJ2-7	TRBD2	TRBV12-3/TRBV12-4	.
CASSDRTGRYEQYF	TGTGCCAGCAGCGATAGGACAGGGCGCTACGAGCAGTACTTC	TRBJ2-7	TRBD1	TRBV7-9	.
CASSYGQGGYEQYF	TGTGCCAGCAGCTACGGACAGGGAGGCTACGAGCAGTACTTC	TRBJ2-7	TRBD1	TRBV6-2/TRBV6-3	.
CASSHEGQGVDEQFF	TGCGCCAGCAGCCACGAGGGACAGGGTGTGGATGAGCAGTTCTTC	TRBJ2-1	TRBD1	TRBV4-1	few
CSAEQGSEAFF	TGCAGTGCTGAACAGGGGTCTGAAGCTTTCTTT	TRBJ1-1	TRBD1	TRBV20-1	.
CASSPGYYTEAFF	TGCGCCAGCAGCCCAGGGTATTACACTGAAGCTTTCTTT	TRBJ1-1	.	TRBV4-3	.
CATSLDGGAPDTQYF	TGTGCCACCAGCTTGGACGGGGGGGCCCCCGATACGCAGTATTTT	TRBJ2-3	TRBD2	TRBV15	.